The 11 T cell receptor beta chains reported below all come from one sample, sequenced in a study of blood T cell repertoires in COVID-19. Data came from immunoSEQ multiplex PCR; TCRdb stores just in-frame clones and leaves some out. The profile shows roughly 80,000 clones, approximately 90% of them singletons. The source material was peripheral blood. All receptors derive from a woman of 80 years or more with active or convalescent COVID-19.

The chain joins TRBV11-2 to TRBJ2-7; TRBD2 aligns across 7 bases. The CDR3 runs 14 residues. Germline V gives CDR1 SGHAT, CDR2 FQNNGV. Losses at the gene ends were 4 bases for V and 6 bases for J; bases not matched to a gene: 9. The CDR3 sequence is CASSSAGERGEQYF. The CDR3, as DNA: TGTGCCAGCAGCTCGGCGGGAGAACGTGGCGAGCAGTACTTC.

V gene TRBV5-5 combines with J gene TRBJ1-2; 7 bases map to TRBD1. This CDR3 spans 16 amino acids. Germline CDR1 reads SGHKS; CDR2 reads YYEKEE (reference sequence). V lost 4 bases, J lost 5 bases, and 14 bases stayed unmatched. In nucleotides, the CDR3 is TGTGCCAGCAGCGCGAACAGGGGTCAAAGCCGATATGGCTACACCTTC. This translates into CASSANRGQSRYGYTF.

This clone was recorded at least ten times. The chain employs TRBV9 and TRBJ2-5; TRBD2 agrees at 11 bases. CDR3 length equals 15 residues. Germline CDR1 reads SGDLS; CDR2 reads YYNGEE. Losses at the gene ends were 0 bases for V and 4 bases for J; bases not matched to a gene: 2. In DNA, the CDR3 is TGTGCCAGCAGCGTAGATAGCGGGAGGGGAGAGACCCAGTACTTC. The encoded protein is CASSVDSGRGETQYF.

This clone was detected only a few times. This rearrangement joins TRBV11-2 to TRBJ2-6; D remains unclear. CDR3 length: 16 amino acids. From germline, CDR1 is SGHAT and CDR2 FQNNGV. V lost 6 bases, J lost 0 bases, and 12 bases lay in between. Here the CDR3 reads CASRMAYISGANVLTF. In DNA form, the CDR3 reads TGTGCCAGCAGGATGGCTTACATCTCTGGGGCCAACGTCCTGACTTTC.

V usage is TRBV5-4 and J usage is TRBJ1-2; 7 bases match TRBD1. The CDR3 consists of 13 residues. Looked up from germline, CDR1 is SGHNT and CDR2 is YYREEE (reference sequence). V shed 3 bases and J 8 bases; nucleotides not matched to a gene: 7. In nucleotides, the CDR3 is TGTGCCAGCAGCTCCCCAGGGGGAGACGGCTACACCTTC. The encoded protein is CASSSPGGDGYTF.

The rearrangement uses TRBV7-3 and TRBJ1-1, with TRBD1 matching 7 bases. The CDR3 covers 14 residues. Germline V gene lookup returns CDR1 SGHTA and CDR2 FQGTGA. Trimming cost V 0 bases and J 5 bases; bases outside gene matches: 3. The CDR3 DNA is TGTGCCAGCAGCTTAACAGGGGGCCGGACTGAAGCTTTCTTT. It codes for CASSLTGGRTEAFF.

This clone occurred a few times. V usage is TRBV5-1 and J usage is TRBJ2-7; 8 bases are shared with TRBD1. There are 15 residues in the CDR3. The germline gives CDR1 SGHRS, CDR2 YFSETQ. J was trimmed by 5 bases and V by 3 bases; bases with no gene match: 10. The CDR3: CASSSFIGQGHEQYF. CDR3 coding DNA: TGCGCCAGCAGCTCTTTTATTGGACAGGGCCACGAGCAGTACTTC.

This chain joins TRBV6-2 or TRBV6-3 and TRBJ2-7; 8 nucleotides match TRBD2. This CDR3 is 14 amino acids long. The V gene end was trimmed by 5 bases and the J gene end by 3 bases; junction bases not matched to a gene: 6. Germline V gene lookup returns CDR1 MNHEY and CDR2 SVGEGT. The CDR3 protein is CASSRAGGIYEQYF. CDR3 sequence (DNA): TGTGCCAGCAGTCGGGCGGGGGGAATCTACGAGCAGTACTTC.

This clone was seen just once. The CDR3 DNA follows: TGTGCCAGCAGCCTTAAGGGGGCTGGAAACACCATATATTTT. Translated: CASSLKGAGNTIYF. The J gene is TRBJ1-3, the V gene TRBV3-1 (or the pseudogene TRBV3-2); TRBD1 might be the D (6 bases). Germline lookup yields CDR1 LGHDT and CDR2 YNNKEL (reference sequence). This CDR3 is built from 14 residues. Trimming cost V 4 bases and J 2 bases, with 9 bases left between them.

This chain uses TRBV7-2 with TRBJ2-7; D might be TRBD1 (6 bases). The CDR3 length is 14 residues. V was trimmed by 2 bases and J by 2 bases, leaving 10 bases between them. Germline V gives CDR1 SGHTA, CDR2 FQGNSA. Here the CDR3 reads CASSLLDSTYEQYF. For the CDR3, the DNA is TGTGCCAGCAGCTTATTGGACAGTACCTACGAGCAGTACTTC.

The chain has TRBV6-6 and TRBJ2-1; 8 nucleotides align to TRBD2. The junction had 6 bases not matched to a gene; V was cut back by 5 bases and J by 0 bases. The CDR3 has 16 residues. Germline values: CDR1 MNHNY, CDR2 SVGAGI (reference sequence). The CDR3 reads CASSPTSGSSYNEQFF. In nucleotides, the CDR3 is TGTGCCAGCAGTCCTACGAGCGGGAGCTCCTACAATGAGCAGTTCTTC.